This paragraph reports one TCR beta chain. This CDR3 has 15 amino acids. J gave up 4 bases and V 5 bases, and 8 bases lay outside the gene matches. CDR1 is MNHEY, CDR2 SMNVEV, per germline (reference sequence). Sequenced by immunoSEQ multiplex PCR; TCRdb stores in-frame clones only, minus some. Of 350,000 to 450,000 clones in the sample, roughly 90% were seen once. The data derive from a study of blood T cell repertoires in COVID-19. The sequence came from a man between 35 and 55 years old with acute or convalescent COVID-19. The specimen was peripheral blood. V is TRBV27 and J is TRBJ1-2; 9 nucleotides match TRBD1. CDR3 sequence: CASSPWTGVFYGYTF. The CDR3, as DNA: TGTGCCAGCAGTCCCTGGACAGGGGTTTTCTATGGCTACACCTTC.